The present TCR beta chain was sequenced within a study of shared clonotypes between healthy human individuals. Produced via immunoSEQ multiplex PCR; TCRdb's table is partial and in-frame only. The sample shows 470,000 or so clones, 60% to 80% of them seen only once. J was trimmed by 1 base and V by 0 bases; bases with no gene match: 12. CDR3 length: 18 amino acids. The germline CDR1 and CDR2 sequences are SQVTM and ANQGSEA. The sequenced sample was PBMCs. The chain couples TRBV29-1 to TRBJ2-3; 8 nucleotides align to TRBD2. This TCR was sampled from a woman aged 40 to 50 in good health. Some clones in this sample may be carry-over from other donors' samples. CDR3 bases: TGCAGCGTTGAAGAGGGCGGGCCTGGACTAGCTCGCACAGATACGCAGTATTTT. This translates into CSVEEGGPGLARTDTQYF.